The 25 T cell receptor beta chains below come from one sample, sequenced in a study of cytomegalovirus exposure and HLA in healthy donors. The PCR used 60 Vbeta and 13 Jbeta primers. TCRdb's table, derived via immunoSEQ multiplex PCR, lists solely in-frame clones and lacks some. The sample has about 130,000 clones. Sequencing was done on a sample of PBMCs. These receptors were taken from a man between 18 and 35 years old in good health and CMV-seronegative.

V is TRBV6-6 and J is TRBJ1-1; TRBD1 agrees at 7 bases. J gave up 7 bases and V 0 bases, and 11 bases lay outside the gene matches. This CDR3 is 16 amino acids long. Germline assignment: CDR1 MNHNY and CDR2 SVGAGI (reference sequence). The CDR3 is CASSYSITGVRFEAFF. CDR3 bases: TGTGCCAGCAGTTACTCGATTACAGGGGTACGGTTTGAAGCTTTCTTT.

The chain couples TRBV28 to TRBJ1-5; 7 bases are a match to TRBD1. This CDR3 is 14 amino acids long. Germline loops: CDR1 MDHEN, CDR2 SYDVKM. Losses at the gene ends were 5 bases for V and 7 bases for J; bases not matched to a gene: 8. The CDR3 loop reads CASSKGQFRQPQHF. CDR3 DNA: TGTGCCAGCAGTAAGGGACAGTTTCGACAGCCCCAGCATTTT.

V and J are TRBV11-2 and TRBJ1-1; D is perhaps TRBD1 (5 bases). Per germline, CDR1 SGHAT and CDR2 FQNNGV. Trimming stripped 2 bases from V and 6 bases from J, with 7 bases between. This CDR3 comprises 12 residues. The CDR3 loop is CASSLRGPEAFF. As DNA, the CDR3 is TGTGCCAGCAGCTTAAGGGGCCCTGAAGCTTTCTTT.

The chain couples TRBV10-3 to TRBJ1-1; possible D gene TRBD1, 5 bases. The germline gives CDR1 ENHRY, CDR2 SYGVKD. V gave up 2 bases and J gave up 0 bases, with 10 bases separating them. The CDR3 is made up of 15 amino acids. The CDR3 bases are TGTGCCATCAGTGAGCCTTGGGGGGTGAACACTGAAGCTTTCTTT. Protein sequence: CAISEPWGVNTEAFF.

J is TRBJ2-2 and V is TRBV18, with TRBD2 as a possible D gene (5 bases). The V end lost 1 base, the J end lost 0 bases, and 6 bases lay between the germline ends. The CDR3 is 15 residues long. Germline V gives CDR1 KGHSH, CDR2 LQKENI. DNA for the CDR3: TGTGCCAGCTCACCACTAGCGCCGAACACCGGGGAGCTGTTTTTT. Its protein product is CASSPLAPNTGELFF. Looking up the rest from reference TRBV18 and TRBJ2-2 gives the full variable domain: NAGVMQNPRHLVRRRGQEARLRCSPMKGHSHVYWYRQLPEEGLKFMVYLQKENIIDESGMPKERFSAEFPKEGPSILRIQQVVRGDSAAYFCASSPLAPNTGELFFGEGSRLTVL.

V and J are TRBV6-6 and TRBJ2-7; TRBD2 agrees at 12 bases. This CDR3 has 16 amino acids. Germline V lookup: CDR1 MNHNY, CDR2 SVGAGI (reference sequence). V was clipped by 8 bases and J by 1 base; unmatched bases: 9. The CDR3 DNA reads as TGTGCCAGCCGAAGACTAGCGGGGGCCGAGTCCTACGAGCAGTACTTC. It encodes CASRRLAGAESYEQYF.

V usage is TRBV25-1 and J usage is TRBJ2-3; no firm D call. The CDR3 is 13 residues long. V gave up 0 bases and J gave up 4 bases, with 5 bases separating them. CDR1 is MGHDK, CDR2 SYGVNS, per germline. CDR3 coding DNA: TGTGCCAGCAGTGAATATCCTCCAGATACGCAGTATTTT. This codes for CASSEYPPDTQYF.

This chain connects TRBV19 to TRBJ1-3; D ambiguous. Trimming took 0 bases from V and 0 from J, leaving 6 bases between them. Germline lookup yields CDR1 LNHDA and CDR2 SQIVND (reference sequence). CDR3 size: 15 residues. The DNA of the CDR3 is TGTGCCAGTAGTATAGACGGAGACTCTGGAAACACCATATATTTT. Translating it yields CASSIDGDSGNTIYF.

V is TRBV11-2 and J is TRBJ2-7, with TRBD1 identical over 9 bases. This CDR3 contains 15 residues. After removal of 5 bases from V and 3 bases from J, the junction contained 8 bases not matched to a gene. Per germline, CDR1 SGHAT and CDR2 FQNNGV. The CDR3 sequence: CASSPGTGNFYEQYF. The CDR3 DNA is TGTGCCAGCAGCCCCGGGACAGGGAATTTCTACGAGCAGTACTTC.

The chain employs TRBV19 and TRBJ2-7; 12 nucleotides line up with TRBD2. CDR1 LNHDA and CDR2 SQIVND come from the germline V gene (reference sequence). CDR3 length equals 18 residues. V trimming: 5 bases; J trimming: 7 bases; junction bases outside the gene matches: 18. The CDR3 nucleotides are TGTGCCAGTAGTGTCGGGAGACTAGCGGGAGCCCCTCCTTGGGAGCAGTACTTC. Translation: CASSVGRLAGAPPWEQYF.

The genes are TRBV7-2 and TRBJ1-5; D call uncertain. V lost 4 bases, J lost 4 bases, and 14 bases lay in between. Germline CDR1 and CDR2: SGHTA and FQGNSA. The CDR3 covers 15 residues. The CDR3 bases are TGTGCCAGCAGCTACTTAAACTTAGATAATCAGCCCCAGCATTTT. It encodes CASSYLNLDNQPQHF.

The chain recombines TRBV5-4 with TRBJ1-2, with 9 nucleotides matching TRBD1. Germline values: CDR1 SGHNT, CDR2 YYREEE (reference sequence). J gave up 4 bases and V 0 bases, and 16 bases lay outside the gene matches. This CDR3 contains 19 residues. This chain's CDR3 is CASSLGVGSGQGRSYGYTF. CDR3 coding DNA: TGTGCCAGCAGCTTGGGGGTGGGGTCAGGACAGGGGAGGTCCTATGGCTACACCTTC.

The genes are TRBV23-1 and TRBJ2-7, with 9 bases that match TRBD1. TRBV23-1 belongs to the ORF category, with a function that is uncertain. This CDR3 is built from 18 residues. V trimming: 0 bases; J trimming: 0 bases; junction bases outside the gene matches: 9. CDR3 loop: CASSQSVKGTGLSYEQYF. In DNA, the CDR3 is TGCGCCAGCAGTCAATCGGTAAAAGGGACAGGGCTCTCCTACGAGCAGTACTTC.

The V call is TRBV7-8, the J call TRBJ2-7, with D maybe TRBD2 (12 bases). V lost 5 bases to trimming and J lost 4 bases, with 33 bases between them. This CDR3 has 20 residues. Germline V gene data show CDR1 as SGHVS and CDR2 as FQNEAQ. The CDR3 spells CASSPDRGLASGRAKYEQYF. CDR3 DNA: TGTGCCAGCAGCCCGGACAGGGGGCTTGCTAGCGGGAGGGCCAAGTACGAGCAGTACTTC.

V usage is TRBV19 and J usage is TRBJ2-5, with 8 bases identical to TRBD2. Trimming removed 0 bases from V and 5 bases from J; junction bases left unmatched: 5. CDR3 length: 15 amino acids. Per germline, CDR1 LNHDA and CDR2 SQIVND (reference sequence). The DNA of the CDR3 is TGTGCCAGTAGTATAGAACTAGCGGATCTGGAGACCCAGTACTTC. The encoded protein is CASSIELADLETQYF.

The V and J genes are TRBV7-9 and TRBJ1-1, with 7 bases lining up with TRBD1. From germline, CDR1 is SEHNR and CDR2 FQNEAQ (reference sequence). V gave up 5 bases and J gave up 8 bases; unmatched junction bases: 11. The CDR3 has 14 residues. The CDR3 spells CASSDPYRGAEAFF. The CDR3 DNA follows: TGTGCCAGCAGCGATCCTTACAGGGGAGCGGAAGCTTTCTTT.

The CDR3 loop reads CASSHQIGLYGYTF. The CDR3 DNA reads as TGCGCCAGCAGCCATCAGATTGGGCTCTATGGCTACACCTTC. The rearrangement links TRBV4-3 to TRBJ1-2; D unresolved. V was pared by 3 bases and J by 4 bases, with 12 bases between. The CDR3 covers 14 residues. Germline CDR1 reads LGHNA; CDR2 reads YSLEER.

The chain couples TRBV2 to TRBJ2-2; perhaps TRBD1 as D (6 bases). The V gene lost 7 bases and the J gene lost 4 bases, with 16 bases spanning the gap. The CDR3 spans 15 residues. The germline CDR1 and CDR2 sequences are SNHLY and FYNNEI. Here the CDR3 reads CASKGLGQFTGELFF. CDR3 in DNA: TGTGCCAGCAAAGGGCTAGGACAGTTCACCGGGGAGCTGTTTTTT.

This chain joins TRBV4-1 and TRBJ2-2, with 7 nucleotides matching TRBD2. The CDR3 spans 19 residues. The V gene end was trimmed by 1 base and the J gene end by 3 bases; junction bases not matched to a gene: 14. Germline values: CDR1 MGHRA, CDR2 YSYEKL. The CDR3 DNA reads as TGCGCCAGCAGCCAAGTAGTAGCGGGTGGTCTTGCTGACACCGGGGAGCTGTTTTTT. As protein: CASSQVVAGGLADTGELFF.

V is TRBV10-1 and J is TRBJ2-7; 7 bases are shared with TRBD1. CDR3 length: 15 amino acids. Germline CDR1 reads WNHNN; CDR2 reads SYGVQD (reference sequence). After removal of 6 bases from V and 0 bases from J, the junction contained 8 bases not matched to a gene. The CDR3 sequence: CASRLGQVYSYEQYF. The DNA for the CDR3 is TGCGCCAGCAGACTCGGACAGGTATACTCCTACGAGCAGTACTTC.

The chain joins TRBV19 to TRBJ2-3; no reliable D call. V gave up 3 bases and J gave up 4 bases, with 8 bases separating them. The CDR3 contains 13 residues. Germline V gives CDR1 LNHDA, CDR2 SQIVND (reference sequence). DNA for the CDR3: TGTGCCAGTAGTATGGCCTCAGCAGATACGCAGTATTTT. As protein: CASSMASADTQYF. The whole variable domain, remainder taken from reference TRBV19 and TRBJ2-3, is DGGITQSPKYLFRKEGQNVTLSCEQNLNHDAMYWYRQDPGQGLRLIYYSQIVNDFQKGDIAEGYSVSREKKESFPLTVTSAQKNPTAFYLCASSMASADTQYFGPGTRLTVL.

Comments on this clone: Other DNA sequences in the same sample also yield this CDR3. In nucleotides, the CDR3 is TGTGCCAGCAGCCCCGACAGGGGGCGAGAGACCCAGTACTTC. As protein: CASSPDRGRETQYF. This chain joins TRBV7-2 and TRBJ2-5; 10 nucleotides agree with TRBD1. V was clipped by 5 bases and J by 4 bases; unmatched bases: 4. Per germline, CDR1 SGHTA and CDR2 FQGNSA. This CDR3 has 14 amino acids.

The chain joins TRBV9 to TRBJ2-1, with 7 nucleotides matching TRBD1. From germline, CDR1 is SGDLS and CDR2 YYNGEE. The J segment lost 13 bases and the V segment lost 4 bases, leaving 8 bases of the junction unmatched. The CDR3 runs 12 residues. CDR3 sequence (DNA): TGTGCCAGCAGCAGAGAAGACAGGGTTCAGTTCTTC. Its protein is CASSREDRVQFF.

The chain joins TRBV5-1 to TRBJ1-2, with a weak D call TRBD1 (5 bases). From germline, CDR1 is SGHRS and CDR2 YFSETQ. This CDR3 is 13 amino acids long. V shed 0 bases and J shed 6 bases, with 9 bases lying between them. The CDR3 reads CASSLEAGHGYTF. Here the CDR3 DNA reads TGCGCCAGCAGCTTGGAAGCAGGGCATGGCTACACCTTC.

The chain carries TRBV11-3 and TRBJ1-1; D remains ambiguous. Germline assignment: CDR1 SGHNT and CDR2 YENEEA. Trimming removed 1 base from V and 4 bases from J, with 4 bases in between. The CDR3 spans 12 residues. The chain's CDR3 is CASSLAVTEAFF. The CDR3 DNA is TGTGCCAGCAGCTTAGCAGTCACTGAAGCTTTCTTT.